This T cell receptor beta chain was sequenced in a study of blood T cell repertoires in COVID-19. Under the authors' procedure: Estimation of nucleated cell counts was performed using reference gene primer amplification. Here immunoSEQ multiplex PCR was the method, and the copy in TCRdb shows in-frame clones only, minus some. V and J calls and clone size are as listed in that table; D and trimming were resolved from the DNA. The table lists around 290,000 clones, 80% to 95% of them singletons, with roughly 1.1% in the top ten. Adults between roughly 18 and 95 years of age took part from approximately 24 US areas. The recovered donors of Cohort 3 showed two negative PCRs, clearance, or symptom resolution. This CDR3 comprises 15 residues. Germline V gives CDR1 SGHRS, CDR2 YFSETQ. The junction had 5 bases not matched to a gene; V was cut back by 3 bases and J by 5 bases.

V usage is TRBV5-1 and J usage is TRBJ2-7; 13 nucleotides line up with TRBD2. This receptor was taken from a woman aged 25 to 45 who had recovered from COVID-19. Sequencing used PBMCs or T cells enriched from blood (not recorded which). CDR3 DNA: TGCGCCAGCAGCTCCGGGACTAGCGGGAAAAACGAGCAGTACTTC. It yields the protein CASSSGTSGKNEQYF.